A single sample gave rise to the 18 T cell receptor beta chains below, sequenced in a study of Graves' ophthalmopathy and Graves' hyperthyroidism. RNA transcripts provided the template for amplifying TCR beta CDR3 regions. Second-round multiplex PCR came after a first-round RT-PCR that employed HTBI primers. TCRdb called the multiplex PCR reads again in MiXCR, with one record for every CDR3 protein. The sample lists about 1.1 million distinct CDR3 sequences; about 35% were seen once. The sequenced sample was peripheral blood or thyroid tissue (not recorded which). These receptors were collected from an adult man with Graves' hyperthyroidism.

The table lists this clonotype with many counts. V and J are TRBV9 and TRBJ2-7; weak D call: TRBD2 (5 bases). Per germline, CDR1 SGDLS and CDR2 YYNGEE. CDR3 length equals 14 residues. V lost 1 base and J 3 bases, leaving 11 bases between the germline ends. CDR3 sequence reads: CASSVSPGDYEQYF. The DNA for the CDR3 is TGTGCCAGCAGCGTAAGTCCCGGGGACTACGAGCAGTACTTC.

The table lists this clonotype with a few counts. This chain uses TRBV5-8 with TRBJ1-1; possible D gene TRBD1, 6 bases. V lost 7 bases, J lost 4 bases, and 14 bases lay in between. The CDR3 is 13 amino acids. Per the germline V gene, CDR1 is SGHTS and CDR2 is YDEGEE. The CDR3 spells CASGGRGGTEAFF. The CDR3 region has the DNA TGTGCCAGCGGGGGCAGGGGAGGCACTGAAGCTTTCTTT.

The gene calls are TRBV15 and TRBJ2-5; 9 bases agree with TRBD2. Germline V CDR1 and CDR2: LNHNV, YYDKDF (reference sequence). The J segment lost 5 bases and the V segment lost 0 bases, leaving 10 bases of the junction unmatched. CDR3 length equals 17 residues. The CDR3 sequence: CATSRDGIAGVGETQYF. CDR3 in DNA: TGTGCCACCAGCAGAGATGGTATAGCGGGAGTAGGGGAGACCCAGTACTTC.

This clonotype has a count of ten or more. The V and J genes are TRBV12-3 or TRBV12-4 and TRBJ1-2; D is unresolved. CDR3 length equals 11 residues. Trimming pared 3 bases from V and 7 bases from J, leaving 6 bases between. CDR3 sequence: CASSFSVGYTF. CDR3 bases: TGTGCCAGCAGTTTTTCGGTTGGCTACACCTTC.

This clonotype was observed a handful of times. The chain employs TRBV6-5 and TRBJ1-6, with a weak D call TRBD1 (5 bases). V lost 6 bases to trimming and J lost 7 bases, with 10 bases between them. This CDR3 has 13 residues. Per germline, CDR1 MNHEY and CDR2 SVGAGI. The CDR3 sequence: CASREGLNSPLHF. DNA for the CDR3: TGTGCCAGCAGGGAGGGGTTAAATTCACCCCTCCACTTT.

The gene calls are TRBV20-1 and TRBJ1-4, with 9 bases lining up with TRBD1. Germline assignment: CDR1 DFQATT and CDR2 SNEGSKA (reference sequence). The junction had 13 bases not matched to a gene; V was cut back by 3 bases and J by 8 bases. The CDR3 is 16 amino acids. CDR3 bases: TGCAGTGCTAGTCTCCCCCCGGGACAGGGACGCGAAAAACTGTTTTTT. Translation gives CSASLPPGQGREKLFF.

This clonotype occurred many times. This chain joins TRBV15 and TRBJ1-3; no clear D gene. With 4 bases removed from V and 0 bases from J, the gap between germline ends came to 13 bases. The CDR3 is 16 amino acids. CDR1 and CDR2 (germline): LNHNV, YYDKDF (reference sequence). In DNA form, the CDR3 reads TGTGCCACCAGCATCGGCCCTCCGTTCTCTGGAAACACCATATATTTT. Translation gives CATSIGPPFSGNTIYF.

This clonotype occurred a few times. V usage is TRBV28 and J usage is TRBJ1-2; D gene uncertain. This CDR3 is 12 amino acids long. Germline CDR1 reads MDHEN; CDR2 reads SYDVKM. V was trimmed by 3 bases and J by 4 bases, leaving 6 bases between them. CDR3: CASSFFLYGYTF. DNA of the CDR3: TGTGCCAGCAGTTTCTTTCTCTATGGCTACACCTTC.

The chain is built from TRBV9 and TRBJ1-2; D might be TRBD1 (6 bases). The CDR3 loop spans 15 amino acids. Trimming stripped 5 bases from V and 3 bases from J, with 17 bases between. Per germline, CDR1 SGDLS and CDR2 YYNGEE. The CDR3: CASSFRGRSDYGYTF. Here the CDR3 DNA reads TGTGCCAGCAGTTTTCGGGGGCGCAGCGACTATGGCTACACCTTC. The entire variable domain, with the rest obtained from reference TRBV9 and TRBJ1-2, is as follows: DSGVTQTPKHLITATGQRVTLRCSPRSGDLSVYWYQQSLDQGLQFLIQYYNGEERAKGNILERFSAQQFPDLHSELNLSSLELGDSALYFCASSFRGRSDYGYTFGSGTRLTVV.

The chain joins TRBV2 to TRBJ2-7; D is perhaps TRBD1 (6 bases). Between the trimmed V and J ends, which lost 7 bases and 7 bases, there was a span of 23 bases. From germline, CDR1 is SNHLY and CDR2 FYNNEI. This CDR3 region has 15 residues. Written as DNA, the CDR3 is TGTGCCAGCACGGGGCAGGGGATGAACACCGGGGAGCAGTACTTC. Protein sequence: CASTGQGMNTGEQYF.

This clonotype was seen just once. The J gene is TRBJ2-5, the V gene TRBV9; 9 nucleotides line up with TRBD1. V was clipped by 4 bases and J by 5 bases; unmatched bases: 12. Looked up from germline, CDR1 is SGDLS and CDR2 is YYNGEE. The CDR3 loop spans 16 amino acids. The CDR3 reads CASSHRPGTGNETQYF. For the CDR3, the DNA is TGTGCCAGCAGCCACAGACCCGGGACAGGGAACGAGACCCAGTACTTC. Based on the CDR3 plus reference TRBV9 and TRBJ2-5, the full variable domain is DSGVTQTPKHLITATGQRVTLRCSPRSGDLSVYWYQQSLDQGLQFLIQYYNGEERAKGNILERFSAQQFPDLHSELNLSSLELGDSALYFCASSHRPGTGNETQYFGPGTRLLVL.

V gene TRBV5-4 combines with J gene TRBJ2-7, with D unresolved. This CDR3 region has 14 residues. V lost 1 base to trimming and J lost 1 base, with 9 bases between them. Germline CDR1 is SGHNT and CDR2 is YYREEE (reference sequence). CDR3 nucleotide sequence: TGTGCCAGCAGCTTGTTCCAGTTTTCCTACGAGCAGTACTTC. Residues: CASSLFQFSYEQYF.

The CDR3 protein is CASSVDPGQGHGYTF. Here the CDR3 DNA reads TGTGCCAGCAGCGTAGACCCGGGACAGGGTCATGGCTACACCTTC. The V call is TRBV12-3 or TRBV12-4, the J call TRBJ1-2, with 9 bases lining up with TRBD1. Trimming at V came to 6 bases and at J to 6 bases, leaving 11 bases not matched to a gene. CDR3 length: 15 amino acids.

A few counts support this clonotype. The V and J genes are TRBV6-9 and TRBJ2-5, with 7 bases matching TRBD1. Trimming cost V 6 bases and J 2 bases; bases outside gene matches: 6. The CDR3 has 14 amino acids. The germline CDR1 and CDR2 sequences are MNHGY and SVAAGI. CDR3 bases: TGTGCCAGCAGCCCACAGGGGAAACAAGAGACCCAGTACTTC. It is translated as CASSPQGKQETQYF.

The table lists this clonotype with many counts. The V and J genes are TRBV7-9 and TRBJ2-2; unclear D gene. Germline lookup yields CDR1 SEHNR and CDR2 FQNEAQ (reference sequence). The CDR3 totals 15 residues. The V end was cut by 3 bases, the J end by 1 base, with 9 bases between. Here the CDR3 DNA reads TGTGCCAGCAGCTTGACGGTAAAGAACACCGGGGAGCTGTTTTTT. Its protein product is CASSLTVKNTGELFF.

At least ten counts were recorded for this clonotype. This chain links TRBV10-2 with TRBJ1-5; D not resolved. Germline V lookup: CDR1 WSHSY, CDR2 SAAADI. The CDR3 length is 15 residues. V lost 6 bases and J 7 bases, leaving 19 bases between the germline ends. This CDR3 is CASSLDGESAQPQHF. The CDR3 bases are TGCGCCAGCAGCCTGGACGGGGAATCAGCCCAGCCCCAGCATTTT.

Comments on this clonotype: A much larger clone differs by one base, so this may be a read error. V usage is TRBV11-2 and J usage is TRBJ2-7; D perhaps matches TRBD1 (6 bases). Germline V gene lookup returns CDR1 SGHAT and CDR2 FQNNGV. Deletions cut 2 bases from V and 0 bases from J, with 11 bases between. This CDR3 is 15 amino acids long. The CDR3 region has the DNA TGTGCCAGCAGCTTAAGGGGGTTCGGCTCCTACGAGCAGTACTTC. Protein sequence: CASSLRGFGSYEQYF.

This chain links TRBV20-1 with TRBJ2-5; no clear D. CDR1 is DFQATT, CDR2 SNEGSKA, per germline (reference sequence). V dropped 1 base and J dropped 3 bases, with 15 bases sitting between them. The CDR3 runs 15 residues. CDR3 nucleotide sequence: TGCAGTGCTAGAGCCTCCGACGGAAACAAAGAGACCCAGTACTTC. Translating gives CSARASDGNKETQYF.